This T cell receptor (beta chain) was obtained from a study of cytomegalovirus exposure and HLA in healthy donors. CDR1 is DFQATT and CDR2 is SNEGSKA in the germline V gene (reference sequence). The CDR3 has 10 residues. Trimming cost V 6 bases and J 10 bases, with 10 bases left between them. This clone was detected only a few times. PCR amplification relied on 60 Vbeta primers (plus 13 Jbeta primers). Profiled with immunoSEQ multiplex PCR; TCRdb holds only in-frame clones, not every one. The data hold 160,000 or so clones, with 70% to 80% observed a single time. This receptor was taken from a male donor in good health and CMV-seronegative. The rearrangement uses TRBV20-1 and TRBJ2-1; TRBD2 might be the D (6 bases). The specimen sequenced was PBMCs. CDR3 nucleotide sequence: TGCAGTGCGGAGCGGGTCGAGCAGTTCTTC. Amino acid sequence: CSAERVEQFF.